The 14 T cell receptor beta chains below were found in one sample sequenced in a study of T-cell memory formation after mild COVID-19. TCRdb re-called the 5' RACE reads with MiXCR, one entry per CDR3 protein. The data show roughly 15,000 distinct CDR3 sequences, over 20% seen once. The source material was PBMCs or a T cell subset sorted from them (not recorded which). These receptors were collected from a man between 18 and 35 years old who had mild COVID-19 (a few samples of this study predate the infection). Cell type and time point are not known.

This clonotype has at least ten counts. The J gene is TRBJ2-2, the V gene TRBV6-2 or TRBV6-3; D unclear. V dropped 6 bases and J dropped 8 bases, with 7 bases sitting between them. The germline V gene encodes CDR1 MNHEY and CDR2 SVGEGT. CDR3 length equals 11 residues. In DNA form, the CDR3 reads TGTGCCAGCAGCGATTCGGGGGAGCTGTTTTTT. It codes for CASSDSGELFF.

The chain couples TRBV11-2 to TRBJ2-7; a weak D match, TRBD1 (5 bases). Germline V gene data show CDR1 as SGHAT and CDR2 as FQNNGV. Trimming pared 1 base from V and 2 bases from J, leaving 9 bases between. This CDR3 is 14 amino acids long. The chain's CDR3 is CASSLVGRTYEQYF. The DNA for the CDR3 is TGTGCCAGCAGCTTAGTGGGGCGTACCTACGAGCAGTACTTC.

This clonotype occurred many times. V usage is TRBV15 and J usage is TRBJ2-5, with TRBD2 matching over 9 bases. The ends lost 5 bases at V and 0 bases at J; junction bases unmatched: 7. CDR1 and CDR2 from the germline V gene are LNHNV and YYDKDF (reference sequence). There are 16 residues in the CDR3. In nucleotides, the CDR3 is TGTGCCACCAGCTTCCGACTAGCGGCGTACCAAGAGACCCAGTACTTC. This encodes CATSFRLAAYQETQYF.

This chain joins TRBV7-9 and TRBJ1-5; D unclear. The V and J ends lost 3 bases and 5 bases respectively, with 8 bases between them. Germline V lookup: CDR1 SEHNR, CDR2 FQNEAQ (reference sequence). The CDR3 totals 13 residues. The CDR3 DNA sequence: TGTGCCAGCAGCTTCTCAGGAGATCAGCCCCAGCATTTT. Amino acid sequence: CASSFSGDQPQHF.

The count of this clonotype is one. The chain combines TRBV5-6 with TRBJ2-1, with D unclear. The CDR3 spans 12 residues. The germline CDR1 and CDR2 sequences are SGHDT and YYEEEE. V gave up 6 bases and J gave up 3 bases, with 7 bases separating them. CDR3 loop: CASNSLYNEQFF. In DNA, the CDR3 is TGTGCCAGCAACTCCCTCTACAATGAGCAGTTCTTC. Filled out from reference TRBV5-6 and TRBJ2-1, the complete variable domain reads DAGVTQSPTHLIKTRGQQVTLRCSPKSGHDTVSWYQQALGQGPQFIFQYYEEEERQRGNFPDRFSGHQFPNYSSELNVNALLLGDSALYLCASNSLYNEQFFGPGTRLTVL.

The rearrangement joins TRBV6-4 to TRBJ2-2; a possible D gene is TRBD1 (7 bases). Trimming removed 2 bases from V and 4 bases from J, with 8 bases in between. This CDR3 has 14 amino acids. Germline CDR1 MRHNA, CDR2 SNTAGT. CDR3 nucleotide sequence: TGTGCCAGCAGTGACCAGGGGGGCACCGGGGAGCTGTTTTTT. Its translation: CASSDQGGTGELFF.

This clonotype was seen only a few times. The V call is TRBV30, the J call TRBJ2-7; D might be TRBD2 (5 bases). CDR1 is GTSNPN and CDR2 is SVGIG in the germline V gene (reference sequence). Trimming removed 0 bases at V and 7 bases at J, with 7 bases between. The CDR3 is 11 residues long. CDR3 region: CAWSVPGEQYF. CDR3 coding DNA: TGTGCCTGGAGTGTACCGGGGGAGCAGTACTTC.

This clonotype was detected only a few times. J is TRBJ1-1 and V is TRBV7-3; TRBD1 matches at 7 bases. V was clipped by 2 bases and J by 4 bases; unmatched bases: 13. CDR3 length: 17 residues. In germline, CDR1 is SGHTA, CDR2 FQGTGA. Here the CDR3 reads CASSLHRGVGSGTEAFF. CDR3 DNA: TGTGCCAGCAGCTTACACAGGGGAGTTGGGAGCGGCACTGAAGCTTTCTTT.

The genes are TRBV12-3 or TRBV12-4 and TRBJ2-1, with unresolved D. The V and J ends lost 6 bases and 5 bases respectively, with 8 bases between them. The CDR3 totals 12 residues. The CDR3 DNA sequence: TGTGCCAGCAGCCTCGCCCACAATGAGCAGTTCTTC. As protein: CASSLAHNEQFF.

Many counts were recorded for this clonotype. This chain joins TRBV7-9 and TRBJ1-5, with D maybe TRBD1 (5 bases). Germline assignment: CDR1 SEHNR and CDR2 FQNEAQ (reference sequence). The CDR3 consists of 14 residues. The ends were cut back, 7 bases at V and 7 bases at J, with 17 bases in the middle. CDR3 nucleotides: TGTGCCAGCACTCTCGGGGTAGGGGACCAGCCCCAGCATTTT. It is translated as CASTLGVGDQPQHF.

This clonotype was recorded at least ten times. This rearrangement joins TRBV7-9 to TRBJ2-7, with D perhaps TRBD1 (5 bases). The CDR3 is 16 amino acids. Germline CDR1 SEHNR, CDR2 FQNEAQ (reference sequence). The germline V and J ends were trimmed by 5 bases and 0 bases, with 17 bases remaining between them. The CDR3: CASSQGVGKASYEQYV. DNA of the CDR3: TGTGCCAGCAGCCAAGGGGTTGGTAAGGCCTCCTACGAGCAGTACGTC.

The V gene is TRBV5-4, the J gene TRBJ2-3; TRBD2 matches 8 bases. After removal of 1 base from V and 4 bases from J, the junction contained 2 bases not matched to a gene. The CDR3 is 14 amino acids. Germline values: CDR1 SGHNT, CDR2 YYREEE (reference sequence). DNA for the CDR3: TGTGCCAGCAGCTTGATCGGGGGGGCAGATACGCAGTATTTT. Translation gives CASSLIGGADTQYF.

The rearrangement joins TRBV15 to TRBJ1-1; no clear D. The V end was cut by 3 bases, the J end by 2 bases, with 4 bases between. The CDR3 consists of 12 residues. The germline V gene encodes CDR1 LNHNV and CDR2 YYDKDF (reference sequence). DNA for the CDR3: TGTGCCACCAGCAGTATTAACACTGAAGCTTTCTTT. Its translation is CATSSINTEAFF. The full variable domain, in which reference TRBV15 and TRBJ1-1 provide the parts outside the CDR3, is DAMVIQNPRYQVTQFGKPVTLSCSQTLNHNVMYWYQQKSSQAPKLLFHYYDKDFNNEADTPDNFQSRRPNTSFCFLDIRSPGLGDTAMYLCATSSINTEAFFGQGTRLTVV.

The chain carries TRBV6-2 or TRBV6-3 and TRBJ2-7; D could derive from TRBD1 or TRBD2 (5 bases each). CDR3 length: 15 residues. CDR1 and CDR2 (germline): MNHEY, SVGEGT. Trimming stripped 5 bases from V and 6 bases from J, with 20 bases between. The CDR3 spells CASSDIQGSGSEQYV. The CDR3 nucleotides read TGTGCCAGCAGTGACATCCAGGGTTCTGGGAGCGAGCAGTACGTC.